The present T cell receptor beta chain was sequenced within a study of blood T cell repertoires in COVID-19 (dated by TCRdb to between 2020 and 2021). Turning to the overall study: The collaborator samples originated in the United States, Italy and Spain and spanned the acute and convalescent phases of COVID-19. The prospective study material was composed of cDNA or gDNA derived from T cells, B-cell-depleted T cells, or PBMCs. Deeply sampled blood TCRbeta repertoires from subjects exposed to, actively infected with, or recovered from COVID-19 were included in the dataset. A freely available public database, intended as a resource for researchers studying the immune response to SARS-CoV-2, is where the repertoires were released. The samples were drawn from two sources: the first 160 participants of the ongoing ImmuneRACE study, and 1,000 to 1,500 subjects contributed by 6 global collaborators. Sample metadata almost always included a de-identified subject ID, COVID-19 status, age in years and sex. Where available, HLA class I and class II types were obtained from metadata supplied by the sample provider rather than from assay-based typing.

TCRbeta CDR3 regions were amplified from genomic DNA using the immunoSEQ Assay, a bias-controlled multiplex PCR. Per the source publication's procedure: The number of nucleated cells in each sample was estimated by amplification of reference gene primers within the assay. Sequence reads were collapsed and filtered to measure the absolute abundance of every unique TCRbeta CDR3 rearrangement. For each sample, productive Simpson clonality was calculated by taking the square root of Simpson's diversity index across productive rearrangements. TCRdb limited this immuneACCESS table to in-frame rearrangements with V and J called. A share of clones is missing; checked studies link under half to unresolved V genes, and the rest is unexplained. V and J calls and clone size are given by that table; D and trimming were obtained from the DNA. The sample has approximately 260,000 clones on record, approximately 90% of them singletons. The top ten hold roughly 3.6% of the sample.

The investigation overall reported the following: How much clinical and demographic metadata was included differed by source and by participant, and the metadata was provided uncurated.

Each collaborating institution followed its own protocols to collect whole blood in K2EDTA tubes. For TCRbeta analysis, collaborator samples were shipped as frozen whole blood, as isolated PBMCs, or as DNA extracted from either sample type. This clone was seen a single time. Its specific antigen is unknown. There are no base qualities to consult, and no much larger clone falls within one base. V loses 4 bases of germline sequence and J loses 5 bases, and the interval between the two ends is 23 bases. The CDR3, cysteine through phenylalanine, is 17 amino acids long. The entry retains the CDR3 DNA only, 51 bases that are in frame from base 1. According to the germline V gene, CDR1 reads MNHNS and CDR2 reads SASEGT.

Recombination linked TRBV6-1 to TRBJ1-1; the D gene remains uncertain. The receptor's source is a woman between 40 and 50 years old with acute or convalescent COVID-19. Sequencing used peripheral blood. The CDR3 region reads CASSGEPRRGRSTEAFF. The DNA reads TGTGCCAGCAGTGGAGAACCACGACGGGGTAGGTCGACTGAAGCTTTCTTT.